The 8 T cell receptor beta chains below were found in one sample sequenced in a study of OX40 agonist ivuxolimab in advanced cancers. Sequencing used immunoSEQ multiplex PCR; TCRdb keeps in-frame clones, though not all of them. This table holds about 10,000 clones, around nine tenths found once. The material sequenced was CD4+ or CD8+ T cells sorted from blood, taken in a trial of the OX40 agonist ivuxolimab. The source is an adult with an advanced solid tumor such as melanoma, head and neck, liver or kidney cancer.

The chain joins TRBV7-2 to TRBJ1-5; 10 nucleotides agree with TRBD1. CDR1 is SGHTA and CDR2 is FQGNSA in the germline V gene. The CDR3 is 15 amino acids. Trimming cost V 3 bases and J 6 bases; bases outside gene matches: 5. The CDR3 region is CASSLGQGFRQPQHF. CDR3 nucleotide sequence: TGTGCCAGCAGCTTGGGACAGGGGTTCCGTCAGCCCCAGCATTTT.

J is TRBJ2-4 and V is TRBV27; D is possibly TRBD1 or TRBD2 (5 bases each). The CDR3 is 15 amino acids. V lost 2 bases, J lost 6 bases, and 14 bases lay in between. Germline assignment: CDR1 MNHEY and CDR2 SMNVEV (reference sequence). The CDR3 reads CASSLAGGGGNIQYF. The CDR3 bases are TGTGCCAGCAGTTTAGCTGGCGGTGGGGGAAACATTCAGTACTTC.

The CDR3 region has the DNA TGTGCCAGCAGGAGACAGGGAGAAGGCTACACCTTC. This codes for CASRRQGEGYTF. The chain links TRBV6-5 to TRBJ1-2; 7 nucleotides line up with TRBD1. With 6 bases clipped from V and 8 bases from J, the junction kept 6 bases outside the gene matches. The CDR3 contains 12 residues. From germline, CDR1 is MNHEY and CDR2 SVGAGI.

The chain carries TRBV27 and TRBJ1-5, with D unresolved. Trimming pared 5 bases from V and 0 bases from J, leaving 8 bases between. CDR1 is MNHEY and CDR2 is SMNVEV in the germline V gene (reference sequence). The CDR3 is made up of 14 amino acids. This CDR3 reads CASSPQYSNQPQHF. CDR3 nucleotide sequence: TGTGCCAGCAGTCCCCAATATAGCAATCAGCCCCAGCATTTT.

This clone was counted between two and nine times. The chain recombines TRBV19 with TRBJ2-5; D uncertain. V dropped 6 bases and J dropped 4 bases, with 18 bases sitting between them. CDR3 size: 15 residues. CDR1 LNHDA and CDR2 SQIVND come from the germline V gene (reference sequence). This chain's CDR3 is CASSPSSGGVETQYF. The DNA for the CDR3 is TGTGCCAGTAGCCCTTCGTCGGGTGGGGTAGAGACCCAGTACTTC.

The V gene is TRBV25-1, the J gene TRBJ1-4; 9 bases match TRBD1. The CDR3 loop spans 16 amino acids. CDR1 is MGHDK and CDR2 is SYGVNS in the germline V gene. The J segment lost 8 bases and the V segment lost 4 bases, leaving 11 bases of the junction unmatched. The CDR3 region has the DNA TGTGCCAGCAGTGTGGGGACAGGGACTTTAATGGAAAAACTGTTTTTT. Amino acids: CASSVGTGTLMEKLFF.

The CDR3 protein is CSARQAGELFF. For the CDR3, the DNA is TGCAGTGCGCGACAGGCCGGGGAGCTGTTTTTT. This chain joins TRBV20-1 and TRBJ2-2; D perhaps matches TRBD1 (6 bases). Per the germline V gene, CDR1 is DFQATT and CDR2 is SNEGSKA (reference sequence). The CDR3 totals 11 residues. V shed 6 bases and J shed 6 bases, with 8 bases lying between them.

The chain is built from TRBV5-4 and TRBJ2-3; D might be TRBD2 (5 bases). CDR1 is SGHNT, CDR2 YYREEE, per germline (reference sequence). This CDR3 is built from 13 residues. Trimming left V 2 bases short and J 6 bases short, with 10 bases between. CDR3 loop: CASSLTSGDTQYF. DNA for the CDR3: TGTGCCAGCAGCTTAACTAGTGGGGATACGCAGTATTTT.